The rows below give T cell receptor beta chains drawn from one sample of a study of cytomegalovirus exposure and HLA in healthy donors. TCRdb's table, derived via immunoSEQ multiplex PCR, lists solely in-frame clones and lacks some. The table has about 180,000 clones, around 77% seen once. Specimen: PBMCs. The source is a man in his sixties in good health and CMV-seronegative. CDR3s include the opening cysteine and the closing phenylalanine or tryptophan. The D gene is left open where the match is weak. Size values are once, few and many counts, or a class for expanded clones, and some rows have none.

TRBD1	TRBV2	-	TRBJ2-2	TGTGCCAGCAGCATCGACAGGGGCACCGGGGAGCTGTTTTTT	CASSIDRGTGELFF
TRBD1	TRBV5-4	-	TRBJ1-1	TGTGCCAGCAGCTTGGATCTCCGGGACAGGGTTTTCACTGAAGCTTTCTTT	CASSLDLRDRVFTEAFF
-	TRBV6-5	-	TRBJ2-7	TGTGCCAGCAGTTACTCCCAGGCCGTCTCCTACGAGCAGTACTTC	CASSYSQAVSYEQYF
-	TRBV12-5	-	TRBJ1-2	TGTGCTAGTGGTTTGGTAGGCCGGGCGGGGGGCTACACCTTC	CASGLVGRAGGYTF
TRBD1	TRBV5-6	few	TRBJ1-4	TGTGCCAGCAGCTTCGGGCAGGGGGCGGTGGAAAAACTGTTTTTT	CASSFGQGAVEKLFF
-	TRBV5-4	-	TRBJ1-2	TGTGCCAGCAGCTTGGGCGAACAGGGACGCGGCTACACCTTC	CASSLGEQGRGYTF
-	TRBV5-1	-	TRBJ1-1	TGCGCCAGCAGACCTGAACAGGGAAGGAACACTGAAGCTTTCTTT	CASRPEQGRNTEAFF
-	TRBV6-4	-	TRBJ2-7	TGTGCCAGCACCTCAGAATCCAGGGGGCTAGCGGTCGAGCAGTACTTC	CASTSESRGLAVEQYF
TRBD2	TRBV4-2	-	TRBJ2-5	TGTGCCAGCAGCCAACGCGGGAGAGAGGGTCAAGAGACCCAGTACTTC	CASSQRGREGQETQYF
TRBD2	TRBV7-9	-	TRBJ2-7	TGTGCCAGCAGGTCGGGGACTAGCATAGAGCAGTACTTC	CASRSGTSIEQYF
TRBD1	TRBV10-3	few	TRBJ2-2	TGTGCCATCAGTGAGACAGGGGTAGACACCGGGGAGCTGTTTTTT	CAISETGVDTGELFF
TRBD1	TRBV7-9	-	TRBJ1-2	TGTGCCAGCAGCTCCCGACGGACAGGCCTCGGGTATGGCTACACCTTC	CASSSRRTGLGYGYTF
-	TRBV15	-	TRBJ2-5	TGTGCCACCAGCAGCAACGGACAGTCCCAAGAGACCCAGTACTTC	CATSSNGQSQETQYF
-	TRBV7-9	-	TRBJ2-7	TGTTCCAGCAGCCCGATTCAGGGGGAGCAGTACTTC	CSSSPIQGEQYF
-	TRBV18	-	TRBJ2-5	TGTGCCAGCTCACCACGCTTCGGAGAGACCCAGTACTTC	CASSPRFGETQYF
TRBD1	TRBV30	-	TRBJ1-3	TGTGCCTGGAGTTCCGGGACAGGGTCTTCTGGAAACACCATATATTTT	CAWSSGTGSSGNTIYF
-	TRBV27	-	TRBJ2-7	TGTGCCAGCAGTCCCTCTGGGCCGGCCTACGAGCAGTACTTC	CASSPSGPAYEQYF
TRBD2	TRBV10-3	-	TRBJ2-2	TGTGCCATCAGTGAGTCGAGAGATAGCGGGGGGCCTGAGACCGGGGAGCTGTTTTTT	CAISESRDSGGPETGELFF
TRBD1	TRBV28	-	TRBJ1-4	TGTGCCAGCAGTACTCAGGGGGCGCGAGAAAAACTGTTTTTT	CASSTQGAREKLFF
TRBD1	TRBV6-6	-	TRBJ2-3	TGTGCCAGCAGTCGACAGGGGGTTGGCAGCGGGGATACGCAGTATTTT	CASSRQGVGSGDTQYF